A selection of T cell receptor beta chains follows, all from one sample in a study of T cells after yellow fever vaccination. TCRdb re-called the 5' RACE reads through MiXCR, storing one row per CDR3 protein. The data hold some 290,000 distinct CDR3 sequences, with approximately 12% observed a single time. The sample consisted of CD4+ T cells sorted from PBMCs, taken 45 days after the yellow fever booster vaccination. The receptors were gathered from a man younger than 35 who received the YFV17D yellow fever vaccine. The CDR3 runs from the conserved cysteine through the conserved F or W. The D gene is left open where the match is weak. Only part of the rows carry a size: once, few, many, or a class if the clone is expanded.

J: TRBJ2-1
D: TRBD2
V: TRBV5-1
size: many
DNA: TGCGCCAGCAGCTCGGGACTAGCGGTTGGGAATGAGCAGTTCTTC
CDR3: CASSSGLAVGNEQFF

J: TRBJ2-5
D: TRBD2
V: TRBV12-3/TRBV12-4
size: few
DNA: TGTGCCAGCTGCGGGGGGGGACAGACCCAGTACTTC
CDR3: CASCGGGQTQYF

J: TRBJ1-1
D: NA
V: TRBV7-2
size: few
DNA: TGTGCCAGTACAACTACAGGATTGGGTGAAGCTTTCTTT
CDR3: CASTTTGLGEAFF

J: TRBJ1-4
D: TRBD1
V: TRBV7-8
size: NA
DNA: TGTGCCAGCAGCTTTTCCCCCGGGACAGGGGATGAAAAACTGTTTTTT
CDR3: CASSFSPGTGDEKLFF

J: TRBJ1-2
D: NA
V: TRBV18
size: NA
DNA: TGTGCCAGCTCACCAGTAAAGGGGCCTACGGGCTATGGCTACACCTTC
CDR3: CASSPVKGPTGYGYTF

J: TRBJ1-2
D: NA
V: TRBV9
size: NA
DNA: TGTGCCAGCAGCGTCGGGGGCAGGACAGCTAACTATGGCTACACCTTC
CDR3: CASSVGGRTANYGYTF

J: TRBJ2-1
D: NA
V: TRBV24-1
size: NA
DNA: TGTGCCACCAGTGATCCAAAACTAACAGGGAGCTCCTACAATGAGCAGTTCTTC
CDR3: CATSDPKLTGSSYNEQFF

J: TRBJ2-3
D: TRBD1
V: TRBV27
size: few
DNA: TGTGCCAGCAGTTTACCGCGGGACAGGGGGCCGGCAGATACGCAGTATTTT
CDR3: CASSLPRDRGPADTQYF

J: TRBJ1-2
D: NA
V: TRBV4-3
size: few
DNA: TGCGCCAGCAGCCAAGGTACGGGAGGGGACTATGGCTACACCTTC
CDR3: CASSQGTGGDYGYTF

J: TRBJ2-3
D: TRBD2
V: TRBV7-3
size: many
DNA: TGTGCCAGCAGCTTATACCCTAGCGGCGGCACAGATACGCAGTATTTT
CDR3: CASSLYPSGGTDTQYF

J: TRBJ1-5
D: NA
V: TRBV7-9
size: few
DNA: TGTGCCAGCAGCTGGGGCGGGGGGAATAGCAATCAGCCCCAGCATTTT
CDR3: CASSWGGGNSNQPQHF

J: TRBJ2-7
D: NA
V: TRBV12-3/TRBV12-4
size: many
DNA: TGTGCCAGCAGTGACGGTCGCCGGGAGCAGTACTTC
CDR3: CASSDGRREQYF

J: TRBJ2-5
D: TRBD2
V: TRBV5-4
size: NA
DNA: TGTGCCACCCGGGTGGCGGGGGGCCGAGAGACCCAGTACTTC
CDR3: CATRVAGGRETQYF

J: TRBJ2-3
D: TRBD2
V: TRBV10-3
size: many
DNA: TGTGCCATCAGTGTGGTGGGAGGGGTGGCAGATACGCAGTATTTT
CDR3: CAISVVGGVADTQYF

J: TRBJ1-4
D: NA
V: TRBV5-1
size: NA
DNA: TGCGCCAGCAGCCCGGGCAGGGGCCCGGCTGAAAAACTGTTTTTT
CDR3: CASSPGRGPAEKLFF

J: TRBJ1-1
D: NA
V: TRBV5-1
size: few
DNA: TGCGCCAGCAGCTTGGACCACAGTGCTTGGGGCACTGAAGCTTTCTTT
CDR3: CASSLDHSAWGTEAFF

J: TRBJ1-2
D: NA
V: TRBV14
size: few
DNA: TGTGCCAGCAGCCACTACCCTGACAGCTATGGCTACACCTTC
CDR3: CASSHYPDSYGYTF

J: TRBJ1-1
D: NA
V: TRBV11-2
size: NA
DNA: TGTGCCAGCAGAGACGGATTGAACACTGAAGCTTTCTTT
CDR3: CASRDGLNTEAFF

J: TRBJ2-7
D: NA
V: TRBV4-3
size: many
DNA: TGCGCCAGCAGCCCCTCGGGGGGCCGATACTTGGGTGAGCAGTACTTC
CDR3: CASSPSGGRYLGEQYF

J: TRBJ1-1
D: NA
V: TRBV28
size: NA
DNA: TGTGCCAGCAGGTGGGGACGGGAGACTGAAGCTTTCTTT
CDR3: CASRWGRETEAFF

J: TRBJ1-3
D: NA
V: TRBV7-2
size: NA
DNA: TGTGCCAGCAGCTTCGTTGGTCGTGGAAACACCATATATTTT
CDR3: CASSFVGRGNTIYF

J: TRBJ2-1
D: TRBD1
V: TRBV4-3
size: NA
DNA: TGCGCCAGCAGCCAAGGGGGACAGGGGCACAATGAGCAGTTCTTC
CDR3: CASSQGGQGHNEQFF

J: TRBJ2-3
D: NA
V: TRBV5-1
size: NA
DNA: TGCGCCAGCAGCTTGGTGGCCCGGGATACGCAGTATTTT
CDR3: CASSLVARDTQYF

J: TRBJ1-2
D: TRBD1
V: TRBV5-4
size: few
DNA: TGTGCCAGCAGACCAACAGGGGAGTCTGGCTACACCTTC
CDR3: CASRPTGESGYTF

J: TRBJ2-3
D: TRBD2
V: TRBV6-5
size: many
DNA: TGTGCCAGCAGTTACTCGGGACTAGCGGGGGGAACAGATACGCAGTATTTT
CDR3: CASSYSGLAGGTDTQYF

J: TRBJ1-2
D: NA
V: TRBV4-3
size: NA
DNA: TGCGCCAGCAGCCAAGATCAGACGGGGGATGGCTACACCTTC
CDR3: CASSQDQTGDGYTF

J: TRBJ1-1
D: NA
V: TRBV7-3
size: few
DNA: TGTGCCAGCAGCTTAACTTCAGGCAGTACTGAAGCTTTCTTT
CDR3: CASSLTSGSTEAFF

J: TRBJ1-4
D: TRBD1
V: TRBV7-2
size: NA
DNA: TGTGCCAGCAGCACCGACAGGGATAAACTGTTTTTT
CDR3: CASSTDRDKLFF

J: TRBJ1-5
D: NA
V: TRBV7-9
size: many
DNA: TGTGCCAGCAGTCTACAGGGAGGCAATCAGCCCCAGCATTTT
CDR3: CASSLQGGNQPQHF

J: TRBJ1-2
D: NA
V: TRBV14
size: NA
DNA: TGTGCCAGCAGCCCCTACAGGGAGGGCTACACCTTC
CDR3: CASSPYREGYTF

J: TRBJ2-1
D: NA
V: TRBV7-2
size: many
DNA: TGTGCCAGCAGCTCCAATCGCGGTGAAAATGAGCAGTTCTTC
CDR3: CASSSNRGENEQFF

J: TRBJ2-3
D: NA
V: TRBV7-7
size: NA
DNA: TGTGCCAGCAGCTTAACTCCTCCGCTCACAGATACGCAGTATTTT
CDR3: CASSLTPPLTDTQYF

J: TRBJ2-5
D: NA
V: TRBV21-1
size: NA
DNA: TGTGCCAGCAGCAAATACGACAGGGTATGGGAGACCCAGTACTTC
CDR3: CASSKYDRVWETQYF